This T cell receptor beta chain was sequenced in a study of post-analysis software for immune sequencing data. Regarding the study as a whole: Those with multiple sclerosis, the patient group, showed significantly lower normalized Chao1 diversity than controls. Relative to controls, patients had about 5 TRBV segments at higher frequency, with TRBV5-6, TRBV5-1 and TRBV20-1 among these.

This clonotype occurred a few times. No antigen is known for it. V lost 0 bases, J lost 5 bases, and 10 bases lay in between. CDR1 is SGHRS, CDR2 YFSETQ, per germline. The length of the CDR3 is 14 residues. The TCR beta cDNA libraries carried unique molecular identifiers. Using its own MiXCR run on the PCR reads, TCRdb lists one record per CDR3 protein. The table has 750,000 to 950,000 distinct CDR3 sequences, approximately 50% seen once. This clonotype originated in a girl aged 5-17 years with multiple sclerosis. The rearrangement uses TRBV5-1 and TRBJ2-3; possible D gene TRBD2, 5 bases. Sequenced input: blood. The DNA for the CDR3 is TGCGCCAGCAGCTTGGAAGAGGGAGAAGATACGCAGTATTTT. As protein: CASSLEEGEDTQYF.